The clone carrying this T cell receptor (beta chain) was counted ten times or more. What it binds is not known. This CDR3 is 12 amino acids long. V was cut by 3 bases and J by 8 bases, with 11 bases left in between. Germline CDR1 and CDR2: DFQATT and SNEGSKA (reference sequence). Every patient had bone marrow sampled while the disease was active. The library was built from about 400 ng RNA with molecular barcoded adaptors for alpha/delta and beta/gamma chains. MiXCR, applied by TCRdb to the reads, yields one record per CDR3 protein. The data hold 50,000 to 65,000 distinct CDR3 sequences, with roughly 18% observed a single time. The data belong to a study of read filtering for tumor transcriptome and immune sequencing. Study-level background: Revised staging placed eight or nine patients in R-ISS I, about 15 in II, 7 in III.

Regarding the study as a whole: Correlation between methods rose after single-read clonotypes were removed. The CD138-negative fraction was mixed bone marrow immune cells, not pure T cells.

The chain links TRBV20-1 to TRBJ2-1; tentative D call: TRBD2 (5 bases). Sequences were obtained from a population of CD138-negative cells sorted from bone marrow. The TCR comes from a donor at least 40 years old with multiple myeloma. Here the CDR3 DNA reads TGCAGTGCTAGCCTAGTGGAGGATGAGCAGTTCTTC. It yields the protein CSASLVEDEQFF.